Listed below are T cell receptor beta chains from one sample, sequenced in a study of blood T cell repertoires in COVID-19. TCRdb's copy holds only in-frame clones and misses some; the assay was immunoSEQ multiplex PCR. The table includes over 250,000 clones, about 89% detected once. The sequencing sample was made of PBMCs or T cells enriched from blood (not recorded which). The receptors come from a woman aged 25 to 39 who had recovered from COVID-19. The CDR3 runs from the conserved cysteine through the conserved F or W. D genes are given only for firm matches. The size entry is marked missing in some rows and otherwise reads once, few, many or a size class.

clone size	V gene	D gene	J gene	CDR3 protein	CDR3 DNA
.	TRBV19	TRBD1	TRBJ2-1	CASIAPGGAVNEQFF	TGTGCCAGTATCGCCCCAGGGGGCGCCGTTAATGAGCAGTTCTTC
.	TRBV3-1/TRBV3-2	.	TRBJ2-5	CASSPFRWGPSGETQYF	TGTGCCAGCAGCCCTTTTAGGTGGGGGCCCAGCGGAGAGACCCAGTACTTC
once	TRBV27	TRBD1	TRBJ1-4	CASSSTGGNEKLFF	TGTGCCAGCAGCTCGACAGGGGGAAATGAAAAACTGTTTTTT
.	TRBV9	.	TRBJ2-1	CASSAGREQFF	TGTGCCAGCAGCGCAGGGAGGGAGCAGTTCTTC
.	TRBV19	TRBD1	TRBJ2-2	CASRGVLGQAKIANTGELFF	TGTGCCAGTAGAGGAGTTCTAGGACAGGCAAAGATCGCGAACACCGGGGAGCTGTTTTTT
.	TRBV5-1	.	TRBJ1-2	CASKEQADSYGYTF	TGCGCCAGCAAGGAACAGGCCGACTCTTATGGCTACACCTTC
few	TRBV25-1	TRBD2	TRBJ2-3	CASIAGGTDTQYF	TGTGCCAGCATAGCGGGGGGGACAGATACGCAGTATTTT
.	TRBV10-2	TRBD1	TRBJ1-5	CASSGQGENQPQHF	TGCGCCAGCAGTGGCCAGGGGGAAAATCAGCCCCAGCATTTT
.	TRBV7-9	TRBD1	TRBJ2-3	CASSHNRGLGTDTQYF	TGTGCCAGCAGTCATAACAGGGGGCTGGGCACAGATACGCAGTATTTT
.	TRBV29-1	.	TRBJ1-1	CSVVRGRLAFF	TGCAGCGTTGTCAGGGGCCGACTAGCTTTCTTT
.	TRBV11-2	.	TRBJ1-3	CASSKGRLSSGNTIYF	TGTGCCAGCAGCAAGGGGCGGCTGAGCTCTGGAAACACCATATATTTT
.	TRBV7-9	TRBD1	TRBJ1-2	CASSLRGTDYGYTF	TGTGCCAGCAGCTTACGTGGGACAGACTATGGCTACACCTTC
few	TRBV2	.	TRBJ1-2	CASMFFQGAGYTF	TGTGCCAGCATGTTTTTCCAGGGCGCTGGCTACACCTTC
.	TRBV19	.	TRBJ1-5	CASRNSGGVGYQPQHF	TGTGCCAGTAGGAATTCCGGAGGGGTGGGATATCAGCCCCAGCATTTT
.	TRBV2	TRBD2	TRBJ2-1	CASSEWSSGYSYNEQFF	TGTGCCAGCAGTGAATGGTCTAGCGGGTATTCCTACAATGAGCAGTTCTTC
.	TRBV6-5	.	TRBJ2-7	CASSMAGVSYEQYF	TGTGCCAGCAGTATGGCAGGGGTGTCCTACGAGCAGTACTTC
few	TRBV5-5	TRBD1	TRBJ1-1	CASSLGQGGWDTEAFF	TGTGCCAGCAGCCTTGGACAGGGTGGTTGGGACACTGAAGCTTTCTTT
.	TRBV5-1	TRBD1	TRBJ1-4	CASSFQGAWDEKLFF	TGCGCCAGCAGCTTCCAGGGGGCGTGGGATGAAAAACTGTTTTTT
.	TRBV20-1	TRBD1	TRBJ2-6	CSAWQGVGLTF	TGCAGTGCTTGGCAGGGGGTAGGGCTGACTTTC
.	TRBV24-1	.	TRBJ2-5	CATSDITGGPNQETQYF	TGTGCCACCAGTGATATCACCGGGGGGCCGAACCAAGAGACCCAGTACTTC
.	TRBV29-1	TRBD1	TRBJ1-1	CSVWTGDYTEAFF	TGCAGCGTTTGGACAGGGGATTACACTGAAGCTTTCTTT
.	TRBV29-1	TRBD1	TRBJ2-7	CSVATGGSYEQYF	TGCAGCGTTGCGACAGGGGGCAGCTACGAGCAGTACTTC
.	TRBV3-1/TRBV3-2	TRBD2	TRBJ2-1	CASARFTGTSVNEQFF	TGTGCCAGCGCTAGGTTTACCGGGACTAGCGTCAATGAGCAGTTCTTC